Sequencing of this TCR beta chain was carried out in a study of T cells in Graves' hyperthyroidism and ophthalmopathy. The diagnostic basis comprised clinical symptoms, serum thyroxine and TRAb, thyroid ultrasound and orbital computed tomography. PBMCs were sourced from approximately 9 ml fresh peripheral blood. Many counts were recorded for this clonotype. Its antigen is not identified. Trimming left V 5 bases short and J 5 bases short, with 20 bases between. Germline V CDR1 and CDR2: KGHDR, SFDVKD. CDR3 length: 17 amino acids. Amplification of TCR beta CDR3 regions used RNA as the template. HTBI primers were employed in a first-round RT-PCR of the TCR CDR3. TCRdb re-derived calls from the multiplex PCR reads in MiXCR, one entry per CDR3 protein. This table holds 200,000 to 300,000 distinct CDR3 sequences, approximately 25% found once. Findings and caveats of the study: Researchers found most expanded thyroid clonotypes above 0.001 in blood as well.

V and J are TRBV24-1 and TRBJ2-2, with D maybe TRBD2 (7 bases). The source is a middle-aged woman with Graves' ophthalmopathy. The sample comprised blood. CDR3: CATSVSRGGRRTGELFF. CDR3 nucleotides: TGTGCCACCAGTGTGTCCAGGGGAGGGAGAAGGACCGGGGAGCTGTTTTTT.